This TCR beta chain originates from a study of tumor-infiltrating lymphocytes in glioblastoma multiforme. Note on this clonotype: At one boundary the junction diverges from the germline segment, which might be a read error.

Multiple V-beta primers and a C-beta primer amplified TCRB from RNA. One entry per CDR3 protein results from TCRdb running MiXCR on the multiplex PCR reads. In the table there are approximately 10,000 distinct CDR3 sequences, less than 75% of which are singletons. This receptor was obtained from a male donor with glioblastoma. The sequenced sample consisted of brain tumor tissue.

CDR3 amino acids: CAWSLGNQPHHF. The CDR3 DNA follows: TGTGCGTGGAGTTTGGGGAATCAGCCCCATCATTTT. V usage is TRBV30 and J usage is TRBJ1-5; no clear D. The CDR3 totals 12 residues. CDR1 is GTSNPN, CDR2 SVGIG, per germline (reference sequence).